This T cell receptor beta chain was sequenced for a study of T cell repertoires in cytomegalovirus infection. General study results and limits: What dominated the ex vivo response were HLA-C-restricted CMV-specific TCR beta clonotypes. Cumulative public TCR beta family frequency identified CMV carriers with the relevant HLA.

Trimming stripped 5 bases from V and 5 bases from J, with 18 bases between. Germline V lookup: CDR1 SGHAT, CDR2 FQNNGV. The CDR3 consists of 15 residues. Note on this clonotype: Its antigen is not identified.

One entry per CDR3 protein results from TCRdb running MiXCR on the reads. Of hundreds of thousands of distinct CDR3 sequences listed, approximately 42% were seen once; the top ten hold about two fifths. This TCR was sampled from a human donor in good health (CMV status not recorded). Some clones in this sample may be carry-over from other donors' samples. V gene TRBV11-2 combines with J gene TRBJ1-1; D not certain. The sample consisted of cultured PBMCs, taken from culture after CMV antigen stimulation. The CDR3 nucleotides are TGTGCCAGCAGCCCCCGGATGATAGGTATGACTGAAGCTTTCTTT. It codes for CASSPRMIGMTEAFF.